The 32 T cell receptor beta chains presented below share a single source sample, sequenced in a study of shared clonotypes between healthy human individuals. This table comes from immunoSEQ multiplex PCR, and its TCRdb copy is limited to in-frame clones, with some not included. Of approximately 2.1 million clones listed, 85% to 95% were seen once; the top ten hold about 0.39%. The sequenced sample was naive CD4+ T cells from PBMCs. The subset denotes: CD45RA+ positively selected. These receptors were collected from a man younger than 30 in good health. Some clones in this sample may be carry-over from other donors' samples.

This clone appeared a single time. The genes are TRBV5-1 and TRBJ2-3; D is possibly TRBD2 (6 bases). CDR1 and CDR2 (germline): SGHRS, YFSETQ. V lost 5 bases, J lost 2 bases, and 12 bases lay in between. The CDR3 has 14 residues. CDR3 amino acids: CASRGLLSTDTQYF. The CDR3 DNA follows: TGCGCCAGCAGGGGACTCCTATCCACAGATACGCAGTATTTT.

The chain links TRBV6-5 to TRBJ2-7, with D possibly matching TRBD2 (6 bases). CDR1 and CDR2 from the germline V gene are MNHEY and SVGAGI. V dropped 6 bases and J dropped 6 bases, with 15 bases sitting between them. The CDR3 loop spans 13 amino acids. This CDR3 is CASSRTTLTEQYF. CDR3 bases: TGTGCCAGCAGCAGGACTACCCTGACCGAGCAGTACTTC.

The V gene is TRBV29-1, the J gene TRBJ2-7; TRBD1 or TRBD2 may be the D gene (5 bases each). CDR1 is SQVTM, CDR2 ANQGSEA, per germline. CDR3 size: 14 residues. V dropped 6 bases and J dropped 0 bases, with 15 bases sitting between them. The CDR3 spells CSVEGPRNSYEQYF. CDR3 coding DNA: TGCAGCGTCGAGGGGCCCCGGAACTCCTACGAGCAGTACTTC.

This clone has just one count. The V gene is TRBV29-1, the J gene TRBJ2-1; 9 bases align to TRBD2. After removal of 8 bases from V and 10 bases from J, the junction contained 9 bases not matched to a gene. This CDR3 region has 12 residues. Per the germline V gene, CDR1 is SQVTM and CDR2 is ANQGSEA. CDR3 in DNA: TGCAGCTCGGGACTAGCTGTCCGCGAGCAGTTCTTC. Encoded protein: CSSGLAVREQFF.

This rearrangement joins TRBV5-4 to TRBJ2-4; 9 nucleotides line up with TRBD1. Germline CDR1 reads SGHNT; CDR2 reads YYREEE (reference sequence). V was clipped by 4 bases and J by 6 bases; unmatched bases: 5. The CDR3 totals 14 residues. CDR3: CASSNGQGRNIQYF. The CDR3 bases are TGTGCCAGCAGCAATGGACAGGGGAGAAACATTCAGTACTTC. Using reference TRBV5-4 and TRBJ2-4 for the parts outside the CDR3, the full variable domain is ETGVTQSPTHLIKTRGQQVTLRCSSQSGHNTVSWYQQALGQGPQFIFQYYREEENGRGNFPPRFSGLQFPNYSSELNVNALELDDSALYLCASSNGQGRNIQYFGAGTRLSVL.

V usage is TRBV27 and J usage is TRBJ2-5, with a weak D call TRBD2 (6 bases). Trimming removed 5 bases from V and 7 bases from J, with 17 bases in between. The CDR3 has 14 residues. Looked up from germline, CDR1 is MNHEY and CDR2 is SMNVEV (reference sequence). CDR3 in amino acids: CASSPIAAWWTQYF. The CDR3 DNA follows: TGTGCCAGCAGTCCAATAGCGGCCTGGTGGACCCAGTACTTC.

The chain joins TRBV10-3 to TRBJ1-2, with D possibly being TRBD1 (5 bases). Germline CDR1 reads ENHRY; CDR2 reads SYGVKD. The CDR3 sequence is 14 residues long. Between the trimmed V and J ends, which lost 7 bases and 4 bases, there was a span of 16 bases. The CDR3 loop is CAIKALGQGYGYTF. CDR3 DNA sequence: TGTGCCATCAAAGCACTCGGGCAGGGCTATGGCTACACCTTC.

The J gene is TRBJ2-7, the V gene TRBV18, with TRBD1 as a possible D gene (6 bases). CDR1 is KGHSH, CDR2 LQKENI, per germline. Trimming stripped 4 bases from V and 5 bases from J, with 21 bases between. The length of the CDR3 is 16 residues. CDR3 in DNA: TGTGCCAGCTCACTACAGGGCCCTCCTTGGTCGGACGAGCAGTACTTC. This sequence encodes CASSLQGPPWSDEQYF. The variable domain in full, with the rest retrieved from reference TRBV18 and TRBJ2-7, is NAGVMQNPRHLVRRRGQEARLRCSPMKGHSHVYWYRQLPEEGLKFMVYLQKENIIDESGMPKERFSAEFPKEGPSILRIQQVVRGDSAAYFCASSLQGPPWSDEQYFGPGTRLTVT.

On this clone itself: It is unclear where the CDR3 begins or ends on the DNA, so no DNA is shown, and the CDR3 is as TCRdb lists it. Other DNA sequences within the sample encode an identical CDR3. The chain uses TRBV28 and TRBJ1-2. Germline V gene lookup returns CDR1 MDHEN and CDR2 SYDVKM. The CDR3 comprises 13 residues, both ends counted. The CDR3 is CASSFGAGYGYTF.

The chain employs TRBV7-3 and TRBJ2-7; 8 bases align to TRBD2. Germline CDR1 reads SGHTA; CDR2 reads FQGTGA. The length of the CDR3 is 14 residues. Trimming removed 5 bases from V and 3 bases from J; junction bases left unmatched: 6. CDR3 nucleotide sequence: TGTGCCAGCAGCCTCAGCGGGGGCAGCTACGAGCAGTACTTC. This sequence encodes CASSLSGGSYEQYF.

The J gene is TRBJ2-2, the V gene TRBV19; TRBD1 matches at 9 bases. V gave up 6 bases and J gave up 3 bases; unmatched junction bases: 5. The CDR3 runs 15 residues. From germline, CDR1 is LNHDA and CDR2 SQIVND (reference sequence). The CDR3 region has the DNA TGTGCCAGTAGAGCACAGGGGGCGTACACCGGGGAGCTGTTTTTT. It translates to CASRAQGAYTGELFF.

CDR3 sequence reads: CASSSPTSGRWEAKNIQYF. The CDR3 region has the DNA TGTGCCAGCAGTTCCCCGACTAGCGGGAGATGGGAAGCCAAAAACATTCAGTACTTC. The chain combines TRBV28 with TRBJ2-4; 12 positions match TRBD2. The CDR3 sequence is 19 residues long. J gave up 0 bases and V 4 bases, and 10 bases lay outside the gene matches. Looked up from germline, CDR1 is MDHEN and CDR2 is SYDVKM.

This chain uses TRBV25-1 with TRBJ1-2; the D is unclear. V was trimmed by 2 bases and J by 0 bases, leaving 10 bases between them. The CDR3 is made up of 15 amino acids. Germline loops: CDR1 MGHDK, CDR2 SYGVNS. CDR3 nucleotides: TGTGCCAGCAGTGAACCTCGGGGTCCTAACTATGGCTACACCTTC. As protein: CASSEPRGPNYGYTF.

V is TRBV2 and J is TRBJ1-2; D is undetermined. Per germline, CDR1 SNHLY and CDR2 FYNNEI. The CDR3 contains 15 residues. The ends were cut back, 6 bases at V and 4 bases at J, with 18 bases in the middle. The CDR3 reads CASSRGGEVGYGYTF. As DNA, the CDR3 is TGTGCCAGCAGCCGAGGCGGGGAGGTTGGCTATGGCTACACCTTC.

The CDR3 bases are TGTGCCAGCAGCGTAGTTGACGGGAGCACAGATACGCAGTATTTT. This sequence encodes CASSVVDGSTDTQYF. V usage is TRBV9 and J usage is TRBJ2-3; D unresolved. Trimming removed 0 bases from V and 0 bases from J, with 8 bases in between. Per germline, CDR1 SGDLS and CDR2 YYNGEE. The CDR3 consists of 15 residues.

DNA for the CDR3: TGTGCCAGCAGCGTAGTGGGCAACTCCTACGAGCAGTACTTC. It is translated as CASSVVGNSYEQYF. The chain couples TRBV9 to TRBJ2-7; unclear D gene. Germline V gene data show CDR1 as SGDLS and CDR2 as YYNGEE. The CDR3 length is 14 residues. Trimming stripped 0 bases from V and 0 bases from J, with 7 bases between.

The genes are TRBV18 and TRBJ2-7, with D perhaps TRBD1 or TRBD2 (6 bases each). The ends were cut back, 6 bases at V and 7 bases at J, with 19 bases in the middle. CDR1 is KGHSH and CDR2 is LQKENI in the germline V gene. This CDR3 has 14 residues. The CDR3 loop is CASSPGQWAGEQYF. In DNA, the CDR3 is TGTGCCAGCTCGCCGGGACAATGGGCGGGGGAGCAGTACTTC. Full variable domain (outside the CDR3, taken from reference TRBV18 and TRBJ2-7): NAGVMQNPRHLVRRRGQEARLRCSPMKGHSHVYWYRQLPEEGLKFMVYLQKENIIDESGMPKERFSAEFPKEGPSILRIQQVVRGDSAAYFCASSPGQWAGEQYFGPGTRLTVT.

This sequence joins TRBV5-1 and TRBJ2-5; D may be TRBD2 (6 bases). V dropped 5 bases and J dropped 1 base, with 12 bases sitting between them. The germline V gene encodes CDR1 SGHRS and CDR2 YFSETQ. This CDR3 is 14 amino acids long. CDR3 DNA sequence: TGCGCCAGCAGGGCCCTAGCGCCCCAAGAGACCCAGTACTTC. Translated: CASRALAPQETQYF.

The chain carries TRBV28 and TRBJ2-5, with 7 bases identical to TRBD1. With 5 bases clipped from V and 1 base from J, the junction kept 7 bases outside the gene matches. This CDR3 has 15 amino acids. Per germline, CDR1 MDHEN and CDR2 SYDVKM. CDR3 loop: CASSPGTELQETQYF. The DNA for the CDR3 is TGTGCCAGCAGTCCTGGGACAGAGCTCCAAGAGACCCAGTACTTC.

V gene TRBV11-2 combines with J gene TRBJ2-7; perhaps TRBD1 as D (6 bases). Germline values: CDR1 SGHAT, CDR2 FQNNGV. Trimming took off 5 bases at V and 3 bases at J, with 20 bases between the two ends. The CDR3 sequence is 16 residues long. The CDR3 region is CASSPGQPLPGYEQYF. CDR3 sequence (DNA): TGTGCCAGCAGCCCCGGACAGCCGCTTCCGGGCTACGAGCAGTACTTC.

The chain employs TRBV6-1 and TRBJ1-2; 9 bases align to TRBD1. There are 13 residues in the CDR3. Germline CDR1 and CDR2: MNHNS and SASEGT. Losses at the gene ends were 6 bases for V and 8 bases for J; bases not matched to a gene: 7. The CDR3 reads CASSQGQGLGYTF. In DNA form, the CDR3 reads TGTGCCAGCAGCCAGGGACAGGGCTTAGGCTACACCTTC.

This chain links TRBV27 with TRBJ2-7; no definite D call. The CDR3 spans 15 residues. Trimming took off 0 bases at V and 2 bases at J, with 11 bases between the two ends. Germline CDR1 and CDR2: MNHEY and SMNVEV (reference sequence). For the CDR3, the DNA is TGTGCCAGCAGTTTATCCTCAGTACATACCTACGAGCAGTACTTC. Amino acids: CASSLSSVHTYEQYF.

CDR3 in amino acids: CASSILQGHGYTF. The CDR3 DNA sequence: TGTGCCAGTAGTATCCTACAGGGACATGGCTACACCTTC. The chain combines TRBV19 with TRBJ1-2, with D tentatively TRBD1 (6 bases). CDR3 length equals 13 residues. Deletions cut 3 bases from V and 6 bases from J, with 11 bases between. CDR1 is LNHDA, CDR2 SQIVND, per germline (reference sequence).

Notes on this clone: In the same sample, other DNA sequences code for this CDR3. The chain is built from TRBV5-1 and TRBJ2-1; 9 nucleotides align to TRBD1. V lost 0 bases to trimming and J lost 4 bases; unmatched junction nucleotides: 2. CDR3 size: 15 residues. Germline CDR1 and CDR2: SGHRS and YFSETQ. The CDR3 sequence: CASSLGTGVYNEQFF. CDR3 in DNA: TGCGCCAGCAGCTTGGGGACAGGGGTATACAATGAGCAGTTCTTC.

The rearrangement uses TRBV18 and TRBJ2-7; D tentatively reads TRBD1 or TRBD2 (5 bases each). CDR1 is KGHSH, CDR2 LQKENI, per germline. This CDR3 comprises 14 residues. V was pared by 2 bases and J by 5 bases, with 13 bases between. The CDR3 DNA follows: TGTGCCAGCTCACCATGGGGGATAGTTAACGAGCAGTACTTC. Translated: CASSPWGIVNEQYF.

This chain uses TRBV27 with TRBJ2-5; possible D gene TRBD2, 5 bases. The CDR3 runs to 13 residues. Germline CDR1 and CDR2: MNHEY and SMNVEV (reference sequence). Trimming left V 5 bases short and J 1 base short, with 8 bases between. CDR3 protein: CASSKRGQETQYF. The CDR3 DNA reads TGTGCCAGCAGTAAACGGGGCCAAGAGACCCAGTACTTC.

The chain links TRBV9 to TRBJ1-4, with a weak D call TRBD1 (6 bases). Trimming took off 3 bases at V and 8 bases at J, with 20 bases between the two ends. The germline gives CDR1 SGDLS, CDR2 YYNGEE. This CDR3 has 16 amino acids. This chain's CDR3 is CASSDARAGASEKLFF. Written as DNA, the CDR3 is TGTGCCAGCAGCGACGCCCGCGCGGGGGCTTCGGAAAAACTGTTTTTT.

The V and J genes are TRBV4-1 and TRBJ1-3; possible D gene TRBD1, 6 bases. CDR1 and CDR2 (germline): MGHRA, YSYEKL. V was trimmed by 1 base and J by 0 bases, leaving 13 bases between them. The CDR3 runs 17 residues. The DNA for the CDR3 is TGCGCCAGCAGCCAAGTGGGGACACCAATCTCTGGAAACACCATATATTTT. Its protein is CASSQVGTPISGNTIYF.

The J gene is TRBJ2-3, the V gene TRBV6-1; the D gene is possibly TRBD2 (6 bases). The germline gives CDR1 MNHNS, CDR2 SASEGT. With 8 bases removed from V and 4 bases from J, the gap between germline ends came to 10 bases. There are 12 residues in the CDR3. DNA for the CDR3: TGTGCCAGCGAGGAGGGTTCAGATACGCAGTATTTT. It yields the protein CASEEGSDTQYF.

This sequence joins TRBV4-2 and TRBJ2-2; TRBD2 matches 7 bases. Germline V gene data show CDR1 as LGHNA and CDR2 as YNFKEQ. Trimming at V came to 0 bases and at J to 4 bases, leaving 5 bases not matched to a gene. The CDR3 loop spans 16 amino acids. The CDR3 sequence: CASSQDETSSTGELFF. CDR3 DNA sequence: TGTGCCAGCAGCCAAGATGAGACTAGCAGCACCGGGGAGCTGTTTTTT.

V usage is TRBV20-1 and J usage is TRBJ2-1; D is possibly TRBD1 (5 bases). The V gene lost 6 bases and the J gene lost 9 bases, with 9 bases spanning the gap. Germline lookup yields CDR1 DFQATT and CDR2 SNEGSKA (reference sequence). The CDR3 contains 10 residues. DNA of the CDR3: TGCAGTGCGGGGCCGGCTGAGCAGTTCTTC. Translated, it gives CSAGPAEQFF.

This clone turned up a few times. This chain links TRBV5-1 with TRBJ2-7; 16 nucleotides line up with TRBD2. Per germline, CDR1 SGHRS and CDR2 YFSETQ. The CDR3 is made up of 14 amino acids. V was pared by 4 bases and J by 12 bases, with 7 bases of the junction left unmatched. CDR3 in amino acids: CASSQGLAGGPSYF. The CDR3 DNA follows: TGCGCCAGCAGCCAGGGACTAGCGGGAGGGCCGTCGTACTTC.